Below, one T cell receptor (beta chain) is given with its context. The sample originates from a study of blood T cell repertoires in COVID-19. On the study more broadly: Samples taken during acute and convalescent COVID-19 were collected in the United States, Italy and Spain. The analysed material was cDNA or gDNA that came from T cells, B-cell-depleted T cells, or PBMCs.

Original analysis: The authors estimated nucleated cell counts from reference gene primer amplification. TCRdb's table, derived via immunoSEQ multiplex PCR, lists solely in-frame clones and lacks some. Clonal size and the V and J genes are those of that table, whereas D and trimming came from the DNA. The sample lists 220,000 or so clones, around 80% occurring once. Trimming removed 1 base from V and 14 bases from J, with 17 bases in between. This CDR3 has 14 amino acids. CDR1 is SGHDN, CDR2 FVKESK, per germline. The sequenced sample consisted of peripheral blood. The sequence was collected from a young man with active or convalescent COVID-19. The rearrangement links TRBV14 to TRBJ1-4; TRBD1 might be the D (5 bases). CDR3 DNA: TGTGCCAGCAGCCAAGCTAACAGCCGCCGGGGGCTGTTTTTT. It yields the protein CASSQANSRRGLFF.